Sequencing of this T cell receptor beta chain was carried out in a study of blood T cell repertoires in COVID-19. The CDR3 has 14 residues. V was pared by 4 bases and J by 0 bases, with 7 bases between. CDR1 and CDR2 from the germline V gene are GTSNPN and SVGIG (reference sequence). Produced via immunoSEQ multiplex PCR; TCRdb's table is partial and in-frame only. The data show about 180,000 clones, about 85% seen once. The age range of participants was about 18 to 95 years, with residence in roughly 25 US areas. Clinical histories supplied by participants themselves formed the basis of cohort assignment. In Cohort 3, a recovered donor had either two negative PCRs, clearance, or symptom resolution.

The gene calls are TRBV30 and TRBJ2-6; the D is unclear. The material sequenced was PBMCs or T cells enriched from blood (not recorded which). This TCR was recovered from a man aged 35 to 55 who had recovered from COVID-19. The CDR3 here is CAWNSFSGANVLTF. The CDR3 nucleotides read TGTGCCTGGAATTCGTTCTCTGGGGCCAACGTCCTGACTTTC.